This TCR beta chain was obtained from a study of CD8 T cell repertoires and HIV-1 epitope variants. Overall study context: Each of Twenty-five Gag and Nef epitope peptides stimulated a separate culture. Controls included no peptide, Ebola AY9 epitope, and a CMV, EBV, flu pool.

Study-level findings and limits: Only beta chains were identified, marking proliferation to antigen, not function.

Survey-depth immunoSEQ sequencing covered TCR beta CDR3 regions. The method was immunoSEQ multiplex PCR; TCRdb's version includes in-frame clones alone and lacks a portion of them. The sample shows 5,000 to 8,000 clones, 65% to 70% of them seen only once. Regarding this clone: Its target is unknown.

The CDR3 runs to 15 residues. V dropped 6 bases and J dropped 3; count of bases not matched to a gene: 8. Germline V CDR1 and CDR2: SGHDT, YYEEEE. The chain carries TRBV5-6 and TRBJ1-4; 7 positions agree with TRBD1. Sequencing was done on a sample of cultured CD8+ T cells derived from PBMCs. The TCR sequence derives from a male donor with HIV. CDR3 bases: TGTGCCAGCACCCCTGGGAGGGGGCCTAATGAAAAACTGTTTTTT. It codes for CASTPGRGPNEKLFF.